The 2 T cell receptor beta chains below all came from one sample that was sequenced in a study of human T cells and chemical hapten exposure. As for time point: patch test 1, 2 weeks after DPC sensitization. Indicated treatment: therapeutic diphenylcyclopropenone sensitization with weekly scalp DPC. TCRdb re-analysed the RACE reads in MiXCR, keeping a single row per CDR3 protein. The data show under 200,000 distinct CDR3 sequences, roughly 15% seen once. The source material was whole blood, sampled in connection with sensitization to the hapten diphenylcyclopropenone (DPC). The source is a woman aged 25-40 years with alopecia areata. Some clones in this sample may be carry-over from other donors' samples.

The table lists this clonotype with many counts. Here the CDR3 DNA reads TGTGCCAGCCGGGGACAGGGGAATGGTAAGGAAGCTTTCTTT. Translating it yields CASRGQGNGKEAFF. This rearrangement joins TRBV28 to TRBJ1-1; 10 bases align to TRBD1. Germline lookup yields CDR1 MDHEN and CDR2 SYDVKM. V shed 8 bases, J shed 8 bases, and the junction held 11 bases outside the gene matches. The CDR3 is 14 residues long.

The chain is built from TRBV9 and TRBJ2-7; maybe TRBD1 (6 bases). From germline, CDR1 is SGDLS and CDR2 YYNGEE. V lost 0 bases and J 6 bases, leaving 7 bases between the germline ends. The CDR3 runs 12 residues. DNA of the CDR3: TGTGCCAGCAGCGTAGGCAGGGGCGAGCAGTACTTC. Residues: CASSVGRGEQYF.